The rows below give T cell receptor beta chains drawn from one sample of a study of blood T cell repertoires in COVID-19. Method: immunoSEQ multiplex PCR; TCRdb's copy keeps in-frame clones and lacks some. There are some 320,000 clones in the sample; 89% occur only once, and 4.5% to 6.5% lies in the top ten. The specimen sequenced was PBMCs or T cells enriched from blood (not recorded which). These receptors all come from a man between 60 and 75 years old who had recovered from COVID-19. The CDR3 runs from the conserved cysteine through the conserved F or W. D genes are given only for firm matches. Some rows have no size entry. The others give once, few or many, or a class for an expanded clone.

clone size	V gene	J gene	D gene	CDR3 protein	CDR3 DNA
.	TRBV5-8	TRBJ2-7	.	CASSLRGSLNYEQYF	TGTGCCAGCAGCCTCCGCGGCTCACTAAACTACGAGCAGTACTTC
.	TRBV28	TRBJ1-4	TRBD1	CASSLGGTGDREKLFF	TGTGCCAGCAGTTTAGGTGGGACAGGGGATAGGGAAAAACTGTTTTTT
.	TRBV27	TRBJ2-7	.	CASRSGVSYEQYF	TGTGCCAGCCGATCGGGGGTCTCCTACGAGCAGTACTTC
.	TRBV7-9	TRBJ1-4	.	CASSALATNEKLFF	TGTGCCAGCAGCGCGCTAGCGACTAATGAAAAACTGTTTTTT
.	TRBV16	TRBJ2-1	TRBD2	CASSHAPGREGRSYNEQFF	TGTGCCAGCAGCCATGCCCCCGGTAGGGAGGGCCGGTCCTACAATGAGCAGTTCTTC
.	TRBV5-4	TRBJ1-1	.	CASSLVGRTEAFF	TGTGCCAGCAGCTTGGTCGGGAGGACTGAAGCTTTCTTT
.	TRBV9	TRBJ2-7	TRBD1	CASSATLYRGDFYEQYF	TGTGCCAGCAGCGCGACTTTGTACAGGGGGGATTTCTACGAGCAGTACTTC
.	TRBV3-1/TRBV3-2	TRBJ2-1	TRBD1	CASSRPGQGSGNEQFF	TGTGCCAGCAGCCGCCCGGGACAGGGATCAGGAAATGAGCAGTTCTTC
.	TRBV11-1	TRBJ2-2	.	CASSLVGEAGELFF	TGTGCCAGCAGCTTAGTGGGGGAGGCCGGGGAGCTGTTTTTT
once	TRBV2	TRBJ2-1	.	CASSDWSKQFF	TGTGCCAGCAGTGATTGGTCTAAGCAGTTCTTC
.	TRBV7-2	TRBJ1-5	.	CASSLVGGHGNQPQHF	TGTGCCAGCAGCTTAGTTGGCGGGCATGGCAATCAGCCCCAGCATTTT
.	TRBV9	TRBJ1-1	.	CASSVLGHPNTEAFF	TGTGCCAGCAGCGTCCTGGGACACCCGAACACTGAAGCTTTCTTT
.	TRBV2	TRBJ2-2	TRBD2	CASSLAGGEVGELFF	TGTGCCAGCAGTTTAGCGGGAGGGGAGGTCGGGGAGCTGTTTTTT
many	TRBV19	TRBJ1-1	.	CASSLDIYTEAFF	TGTGCCAGTAGTCTGGACATTTACACTGAAGCTTTCTTT
few	TRBV7-9	TRBJ1-2	TRBD1	CASSSSPDRNYGYTF	TGTGCCAGCAGCTCGAGTCCGGACAGGAACTATGGCTACACCTTC
.	TRBV4-3	TRBJ2-2	TRBD2	CASSLRPGLAAGGGELFF	TGCGCCAGCAGCCTTCGGCCGGGACTAGCGGCCGGAGGTGGGGAGCTGTTTTTT
.	TRBV7-2	TRBJ2-1	TRBD2	CASSPGTSGRSSYNEQFF	TGTGCCAGCAGCCCCGGGACTAGCGGGAGGAGCTCCTACAATGAGCAGTTCTTC
.	TRBV6-2/TRBV6-3	TRBJ2-7	TRBD2	CASSQRGGSYEQYF	TGTGCCAGCAGTCAGCGGGGAGGATCCTACGAGCAGTACTTC
.	TRBV18	TRBJ2-3	.	CASSPGLAGETDTQYF	TGTGCCAGCTCACCAGGTCTGGCAGGGGAAACAGATACGCAGTATTTT
.	TRBV7-2	TRBJ2-2	.	CASRPRTSNTGELFF	TGTGCCAGCAGGCCACGGACTTCGAACACCGGGGAGCTGTTTTTT
.	TRBV5-4	TRBJ2-2	.	CASSPPGGGGLNTGELFF	TGTGCCAGCAGCCCCCCTGGTGGCGGAGGTTTGAACACCGGGGAGCTGTTTTTT
.	TRBV4-3	TRBJ2-1	TRBD2	CASSQSPAGGEGYNEQFF	TGCGCCAGCAGCCAAAGCCCCGCGGGGGGCGAGGGGTACAATGAGCAGTTCTTC
.	TRBV5-1	TRBJ2-3	TRBD2	CASKLAGTTDTQYF	TGCGCCAGCAAACTAGCGGGCACCACAGATACGCAGTATTTT
.	TRBV5-5	TRBJ1-5	.	CASSLKGYQPQHF	TGTGCCAGCAGCTTGAAGGGGTATCAGCCCCAGCATTTT
.	TRBV28	TRBJ1-2	.	CASSSPQTNYGYTF	TGTGCCAGCAGTTCCCCACAGACTAACTATGGCTACACCTTC
.	TRBV6-6	TRBJ2-7	.	CASSRDTRRLVLEQYF	TGTGCCAGCAGTCGAGACACTAGGAGACTAGTACTTGAGCAGTACTTC
.	TRBV6-5	TRBJ2-1	TRBD1	CASSYGTVEFF	TGTGCCAGCAGTTACGGGACAGTGGAGTTCTTC
.	TRBV11-2	TRBJ2-2	TRBD1	CASSLGTGVTGELFF	TGTGCCAGCAGCTTGGGGACAGGGGTCACCGGGGAGCTGTTTTTT
.	TRBV28	TRBJ1-6	TRBD1	CASSLQARGDNSPLHF	TGTGCCAGCAGTTTACAGGCCAGGGGGGATAATTCACCCCTCCACTTT
.	TRBV15	TRBJ2-7	.	CATSRDRSHEQYF	TGTGCCACCAGCAGAGATCGGTCACACGAGCAGTACTTC
once	TRBV29-1	TRBJ1-1	.	CSVEGGRTEAFF	TGCAGCGTTGAAGGAGGGAGGACTGAAGCTTTCTTT
.	TRBV28	TRBJ1-2	TRBD1	CASSLGGQGASYGYTF	TGTGCCAGCAGTTTGGGGGGACAGGGCGCGAGCTATGGCTACACCTTC
.	TRBV7-3	TRBJ1-1	.	CASSPGGNTEAFF	TGTGCCAGCAGCCCCGGGGGGAACACTGAAGCTTTCTTT
.	TRBV6-5	TRBJ2-7	TRBD1	CASSWDRVRDEQYF	TGTGCCAGCAGTTGGGACAGGGTCAGGGACGAGCAGTACTTC
.	TRBV19	TRBJ2-7	.	CASSIGGSSYEQYF	TGTGCCAGTAGTATCGGCGGCAGCTCCTACGAGCAGTACTTC
.	TRBV19	TRBJ1-5	.	CASSIQDSNQPQHF	TGTGCCAGTAGTATTCAGGATAGCAATCAGCCCCAGCATTTT
.	TRBV5-6	TRBJ2-5	.	CASSHGGRGQETQYF	TGTGCCAGCAGCCACGGGGGTAGGGGCCAAGAGACCCAGTACTTC
.	TRBV6-5	TRBJ2-3	TRBD2	CASSYRGRNTDTQYF	TGTGCCAGCAGTTACCGCGGGAGGAACACAGATACGCAGTATTTT
.	TRBV7-2	TRBJ2-3	TRBD2	CASSLVSAGGGDTQYF	TGTGCCAGCAGCTTAGTTTCCGCGGGAGGAGGTGATACGCAGTATTTT
.	TRBV7-2	TRBJ1-5	.	CASSLFLLDSYSNQPQHF	TGTGCCAGCAGCTTATTTTTACTTGACAGTTATAGCAATCAGCCCCAGCATTTT
once	TRBV5-8	TRBJ1-4	.	CASSRKGWAPGEKLFF	TGTGCCAGCAGTCGAAAGGGATGGGCCCCGGGAGAAAAACTGTTTTTT
.	TRBV7-2	TRBJ2-5	.	CASSWDIQETQYF	TGTGCCAGCAGCTGGGACATACAAGAGACCCAGTACTTC
.	TRBV15	TRBJ1-6	.	CATSRVSTGGNSPLHF	TGTGCCACCAGCAGAGTCTCGACAGGAGGCAATTCACCCCTCCACTTT
.	TRBV7-9	TRBJ2-1	TRBD1	CASSAGTGSYNEQFF	TGTGCCAGCAGCGCGGGGACAGGGTCCTACAATGAGCAGTTCTTC
.	TRBV28	TRBJ1-4	TRBD1	CASSLPTGQGGKLFF	TGTGCCAGCAGTTTGCCTACGGGACAGGGTGGAAAACTGTTTTTT